This T cell receptor (beta chain) was captured by sequencing in a study of T cell repertoires in cytomegalovirus infection. The wider study: It was the public TCR beta signatures that indicated both CMV infection and matching HLA type.

Regarding the study as a whole: The ex vivo response was dominated by HLA-C-restricted CMV-specific TCR beta clonotypes. Based on cumulative public TCR beta family frequency, carriers of CMV plus the relevant HLA were identified.

MiXCR was run by TCRdb on the reads, yielding one entry per CDR3 protein. The table has approximately 1,000,000 distinct CDR3 sequences, around 31% seen once; the top ten hold about 14%. The CDR3 is 15 amino acids. V was clipped by 4 bases and J by 0 bases, with 10 bases between them. CDR1 is MNHEY, CDR2 SMNVEV, per germline (reference sequence). On this clonotype itself: What it binds is unknown.

This sequence was found in a human donor in good health (CMV status not recorded). Some clones in this sample may be carry-over from other donors' samples. This chain connects TRBV27 to TRBJ2-1; D assignment may be TRBD1 or TRBD2 (5 bases each). The input for sequencing was cultured CD8+ T cells from PBMCs, taken from culture after CMV antigen stimulation. CDR3 in DNA: TGTGCCAGCAGTTATCCCGGGACCTCCTACAATGAGCAGTTCTTC. This sequence encodes CASSYPGTSYNEQFF.